One T cell receptor (beta chain) is described in this entry. Antigen unknown. Trimming took off 3 bases at V and 0 bases at J, with 9 bases between the two ends. Germline V lookup: CDR1 SGHTA, CDR2 FQGNSA. The CDR3 length is 14 residues. This sample stems from a study of OX40 agonist ivuxolimab in advanced cancers. Study details: People who had prior anti-PD-1, anti-PD-L1 or anti-CTLA-4 therapy could take part, and under 45% had some. Three partial responders included one hepatocellular carcinoma patient and two cutaneous melanoma patients.

Study-level findings and limits: CD8+ T cells averaged more expanded clones than CD4+. At 0.1 to 3.0 mg/kg, CD4+ and CD8+ blood T cells expanded clonally by week 6.

Repertoires were generated with immunoSEQ multiplex PCR, while TCRdb's copy carries only in-frame clones and drops some. The sample has 89,000 or so clones, 88% seen once. This sample comprised CD4+ or CD8+ T cells sorted from blood, obtained in a trial of the OX40 agonist ivuxolimab. This TCR derives from an adult with an advanced solid tumor such as melanoma, head and neck, liver or kidney cancer. V usage is TRBV7-2 and J usage is TRBJ2-7; D not certain. The CDR3 DNA is TGTGCCAGCAGCTTTGCCGGTAGCTCCTACGAGCAGTACTTC. It is translated as CASSFAGSSYEQYF.